Presented here are 24 T cell receptor beta chains from one specimen sequenced in a study of Graves' ophthalmopathy and Graves' hyperthyroidism. Amplification of the TCR beta CDR3 regions used RNA transcripts (as template). RT-PCR was first run with HTBI primers, then multiplex PCR in a second round. TCRdb re-called the multiplex PCR reads with MiXCR, one entry per CDR3 protein. The profile shows roughly 610,000 distinct CDR3 sequences, about 20% of them singletons. The sample comprised peripheral blood. The receptors come from a woman under 30 with stable Graves' hyperthyroidism. Some clones in this sample may be carry-over from other donors' samples.

This clonotype was detected ten times or more. This chain connects TRBV11-2 to TRBJ2-5, with 8 bases matching TRBD2. V shed 2 bases, J shed 4 bases, and the junction held 9 bases outside the gene matches. The germline gives CDR1 SGHAT, CDR2 FQNNGV. CDR3 length: 16 amino acids. The CDR3 bases are TGTGCCAGCAGCTTACCCCGGGGGGGGACACTAGAGACCCAGTACTTC. Translated, it gives CASSLPRGGTLETQYF.

There are many counts of this clonotype. The gene calls are TRBV9 and TRBJ1-3, with D maybe TRBD1 (5 bases). CDR1 SGDLS and CDR2 YYNGEE come from the germline V gene. V lost 3 bases to trimming and J lost 5 bases, with 12 bases between them. The CDR3 contains 14 residues. CDR3 region: CASSDRDGRNTIYF. For the CDR3, the DNA is TGTGCCAGCAGCGACCGGGACGGTAGAAACACCATATATTTT.

This clonotype was seen repeatedly, ten times or more. CDR3 sequence reads: CASSLTRAEQYF. Written as DNA, the CDR3 is TGTGCCAGCAGTTTAACCAGGGCCGAGCAGTACTTC. The rearrangement joins TRBV12-3 or TRBV12-4 to TRBJ2-7, with TRBD1 as a possible D gene (5 bases). The germline V and J ends were trimmed by 2 bases and 6 bases, with 8 bases remaining between them. This CDR3 is 12 amino acids long.

This clonotype appeared many times. V usage is TRBV20-1 and J usage is TRBJ2-5; a possible D gene is TRBD1 (5 bases). The length of the CDR3 is 13 residues. V shed 3 bases and J shed 3 bases, with 11 bases lying between them. Germline CDR1 DFQATT, CDR2 SNEGSKA (reference sequence). CDR3 DNA sequence: TGCAGTGCTAGGAGACCAGGGAAAGAGACCCAGTACTTC. Residues: CSARRPGKETQYF.

This clonotype was recorded at least ten times. This chain joins TRBV20-1 and TRBJ2-7, with unresolved D. The V end lost 5 bases, the J end lost 4 bases, and 9 bases lay between the germline ends. This CDR3 region has 11 residues. Per the germline V gene, CDR1 is DFQATT and CDR2 is SNEGSKA (reference sequence). CDR3 in amino acids: CSAPVGYEQYF. CDR3 sequence (DNA): TGCAGTGCTCCAGTGGGTTACGAGCAGTACTTC.

This clonotype was observed a handful of times. This CDR3 reads CSASGGLSYEQYF. The CDR3 DNA sequence: TGCAGTGCTAGCGGCGGCCTCTCCTACGAGCAGTACTTC. This chain uses TRBV20-1 with TRBJ2-7; D unclear. Germline assignment: CDR1 DFQATT and CDR2 SNEGSKA (reference sequence). This CDR3 region has 13 residues. Trimming shortened V by 3 bases and J by 0 bases, and 9 bases separated the two germline ends.

This clonotype was seen a handful of times. Here the CDR3 reads CAMTEGGGTEAFF. The CDR3 DNA is TGTGCCATGACCGAGGGGGGTGGTACTGAAGCTTTCTTT. The chain is built from TRBV6-1 and TRBJ1-1; D is perhaps TRBD1 (6 bases). This CDR3 comprises 13 residues. With 10 bases removed from V and 5 bases from J, the gap between germline ends came to 17 bases. Looked up from germline, CDR1 is MNHNS and CDR2 is SASEGT.

The chain carries TRBV6-4 and TRBJ1-5; possible D gene TRBD1, 5 bases. The germline V gene encodes CDR1 MRHNA and CDR2 SNTAGT. Trimming left V 6 bases short and J 8 bases short, with 11 bases between. CDR3 length: 12 amino acids. CDR3 bases: TGTGCCAGCAGGGGGACGTGGGAGCCCCAGCATTTT. Its protein is CASRGTWEPQHF.

This rearrangement joins TRBV6-1 to TRBJ1-5; D possibly corresponds to TRBD1 (5 bases). The germline V gene encodes CDR1 MNHNS and CDR2 SASEGT. Trimming cost V 4 bases and J 5 bases, with 12 bases left between them. CDR3 length: 14 amino acids. CDR3 in amino acids: CASSGRLGDQPQHF. In DNA form, the CDR3 reads TGTGCCAGCAGTGGACGACTGGGGGATCAGCCCCAGCATTTT.

This clonotype was counted ten times or more. The V gene is TRBV20-1, the J gene TRBJ2-7; D is unclear. With 0 bases removed from V and 3 bases from J, the gap between germline ends came to 12 bases. The germline gives CDR1 DFQATT, CDR2 SNEGSKA (reference sequence). The CDR3 is made up of 14 amino acids. This chain's CDR3 is CSAREPRGLYEQYF. CDR3 sequence (DNA): TGCAGTGCTAGAGAACCCCGAGGCCTCTACGAGCAGTACTTC.

This rearrangement joins TRBV24-1 to TRBJ2-7, with no clear D. Trimming took off 10 bases at V and 3 bases at J, with 9 bases between the two ends. The CDR3 contains 11 residues. Germline V gene data show CDR1 as KGHDR and CDR2 as SFDVKD. The CDR3 coding sequence is TGTGCCACGGATTCCCACTACGAGCAGTACTTC. It specifies CATDSHYEQYF.

This chain connects TRBV20-1 to TRBJ1-2; tentative D call: TRBD1 (6 bases). Trimming left V 3 bases short and J 8 bases short, with 25 bases between. Germline V gene lookup returns CDR1 DFQATT and CDR2 SNEGSKA (reference sequence). CDR3 length: 16 residues. CDR3 bases: TGCAGTGCTAGGAGGACAGTCTTACCTCGAGGGGGAGGCTACACCTTC. Translation gives CSARRTVLPRGGGYTF.

This clonotype was seen at least ten times. The rearrangement joins TRBV5-1 to TRBJ1-2; D perhaps matches TRBD1 (5 bases). The CDR3 contains 14 residues. Trimming stripped 3 bases from V and 7 bases from J, with 16 bases between. Germline CDR1 SGHRS, CDR2 YFSETQ. The CDR3 protein is CASSSSQVAGGYTF. In nucleotides, the CDR3 is TGCGCCAGCAGCTCCTCACAGGTTGCAGGTGGCTACACCTTC.

This clonotype was recorded at least ten times. The CDR3 nucleotides read TGTGCCAGCAGTTACTCCGGGACAGGGGGCTACGAGCAGTACTTC. Protein product: CASSYSGTGGYEQYF. The chain combines TRBV6-5 with TRBJ2-7, with 11 nucleotides matching TRBD1. The V segment lost 0 bases and the J segment 3 bases; nucleotides outside the gene matches: 1. Germline CDR1 and CDR2: MNHEY and SVGAGI. CDR3 length equals 15 residues.

This chain links TRBV6-1 with TRBJ1-6, with 9 nucleotides matching TRBD1. This CDR3 has 15 residues. The V segment lost 7 bases and the J segment 10 bases; nucleotides outside the gene matches: 11. Germline V gives CDR1 MNHNS, CDR2 SASEGT. As DNA, the CDR3 is TGTGCCAGCAAACTGGCCGGGACAGGGAAATCACCCCTCCACTTT. Its translation: CASKLAGTGKSPLHF.

This chain joins TRBV30 and TRBJ2-7; 9 bases fit TRBD2. The CDR3 is 14 amino acids. The V gene end was trimmed by 5 bases and the J gene end by 4 bases; junction bases not matched to a gene: 9. Germline CDR1 and CDR2: GTSNPN and SVGIG (reference sequence). CDR3 DNA sequence: TGTGCCTGGGCACCGGAACTAGCGGGTTACGAGCAGTACTTC. As protein: CAWAPELAGYEQYF.

In this sample, this clonotype turned up many times. The chain joins TRBV6-5 to TRBJ1-1; D gene uncertain. The length of the CDR3 is 16 residues. Germline V gene lookup returns CDR1 MNHEY and CDR2 SVGAGI. The V end lost 4 bases, the J end lost 0 bases, and 15 bases lay between the germline ends. The CDR3 loop is CASSSPQVLLNTEAFF. The CDR3 nucleotides are TGTGCCAGCAGTTCCCCGCAGGTACTGCTGAACACTGAAGCTTTCTTT.

The V and J genes are TRBV29-1 and TRBJ1-2; D perhaps matches TRBD1 (6 bases). The CDR3 is 12 amino acids. V was pared by 0 bases and J by 7 bases, with 9 bases between. The germline V gene has CDR1 SQVTM and CDR2 ANQGSEA. CDR3: CSVEEGASGYTF. Written as DNA, the CDR3 is TGCAGCGTTGAAGAGGGGGCGTCTGGCTACACCTTC.

This clonotype was picked up many times. This rearrangement joins TRBV27 to TRBJ2-6; D might be TRBD1 (5 bases). The V and J ends lost 3 bases and 13 bases respectively, with 13 bases between them. Germline V gives CDR1 MNHEY, CDR2 SMNVEV (reference sequence). CDR3 length: 13 amino acids. CDR3 loop: CASSLTVMGVLTF. The CDR3 nucleotides read TGTGCCAGCAGTTTGACAGTGATGGGGGTCCTGACTTTC.

This clonotype was observed at least ten times. V is TRBV28 and J is TRBJ1-2; 10 nucleotides agree with TRBD1. In germline, CDR1 is MDHEN, CDR2 SYDVKM. The CDR3 runs 15 residues. J was trimmed by 4 bases and V by 6 bases; bases with no gene match: 8. The CDR3 reads CASSPGGQGIYGYTF. The DNA of the CDR3 is TGTGCCAGCAGCCCGGGGGGACAGGGGATCTATGGCTACACCTTC.

This sequence joins TRBV20-1 and TRBJ2-5; 11 nucleotides match TRBD2. The CDR3 spans 13 residues. Germline CDR1 reads DFQATT; CDR2 reads SNEGSKA (reference sequence). V trimming: 4 bases; J trimming: 5 bases; junction bases outside the gene matches: 3. The CDR3 bases are TGCAGTGCTAAGACTAGCGGGACGGAGACCCAGTACTTC. Protein product: CSAKTSGTETQYF.

This clonotype was seen many times. The chain has TRBV19 and TRBJ1-1; D not resolved. With 1 base removed from V and 4 bases from J, the gap between germline ends came to 7 bases. CDR3 length equals 13 residues. Germline lookup yields CDR1 LNHDA and CDR2 SQIVND (reference sequence). The CDR3 protein is CASSIGMGTEAFF. The CDR3 DNA follows: TGTGCCAGTAGTATAGGCATGGGCACTGAAGCTTTCTTT.

This clonotype was seen ten or more times. The genes are TRBV6-2 or TRBV6-3 and TRBJ1-1; D unresolved. V lost 0 bases and J 5 bases, leaving 10 bases between the germline ends. CDR3 size: 14 residues. CDR1 MNHEY and CDR2 SVGEGT come from the germline V gene. The CDR3 nucleotides read TGTGCCAGCAGTTACTCATGGTCCCGAACTGAAGCTTTCTTT. It encodes CASSYSWSRTEAFF.

This clonotype was observed a few times. The chain combines TRBV6-1 with TRBJ1-2; a weak D match, TRBD1 (5 bases). The V and J ends lost 5 bases and 0 bases respectively, with 16 bases between them. Germline V gives CDR1 MNHNS, CDR2 SASEGT. The CDR3 covers 16 residues. The CDR3 loop is CASSPMLGHSNYGYTF. The CDR3, as DNA: TGTGCCAGCAGTCCGATGCTAGGACACTCTAACTATGGCTACACCTTC.